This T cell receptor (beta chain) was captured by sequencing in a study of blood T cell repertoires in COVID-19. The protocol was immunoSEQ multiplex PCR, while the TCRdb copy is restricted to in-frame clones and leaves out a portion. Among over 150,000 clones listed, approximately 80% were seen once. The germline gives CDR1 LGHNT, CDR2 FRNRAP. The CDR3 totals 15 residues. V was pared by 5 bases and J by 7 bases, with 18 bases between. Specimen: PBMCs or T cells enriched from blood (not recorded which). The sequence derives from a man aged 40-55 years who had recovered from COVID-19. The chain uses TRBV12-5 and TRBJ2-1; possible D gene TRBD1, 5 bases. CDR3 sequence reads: CASGRDRPFWNEQFF. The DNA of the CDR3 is TGTGCTAGTGGTCGTGACAGACCCTTTTGGAATGAGCAGTTCTTC.